The rows below give T cell receptor beta chains drawn from one sample of a study of cytomegalovirus exposure and HLA in healthy donors. TCRdb's table, derived via immunoSEQ multiplex PCR, lists solely in-frame clones and lacks some. The table has about 89,000 clones, over 80% seen once. The sample consisted of PBMCs. Receptors were obtained from a female donor in good health and CMV-seropositive. Each CDR3 is given with its conserved first and last residue. Each record gives: D gene, J gene, clone size, V gene, CDR3 protein, CDR3 DNA. D genes are given only for firm matches. The size of a clone is reported for some rows only, either as once, few or many, or as a class for expanded clones.

>.|TRBJ1-1|.|TRBV7-3
CASSSGGTEAFF
TGTGCCAGCAGCTCTGGCGGGACTGAAGCTTTCTTT
>TRBD1|TRBJ2-2|.|TRBV7-2
CASSLIQGANTGELFF
TGTGCCAGCAGCTTAATTCAGGGGGCGAACACCGGGGAGCTGTTTTTT
>.|TRBJ1-1|.|TRBV2
CASNRRAPFTEAFF
TGTGCCAGCAATCGGCGAGCGCCCTTCACTGAAGCTTTCTTT
>.|TRBJ1-3|.|TRBV6-1
CASSGWQGSGNTIYF
TGTGCCAGCAGTGGGTGGCAGGGGTCTGGAAACACCATATATTTT
>.|TRBJ1-2|.|TRBV28
CASSFSSAYGYTF
TGTGCCAGCAGTTTTAGTTCCGCTTATGGCTACACCTTC
>.|TRBJ2-3|.|TRBV19
CASSRTRTAGFTDTQYF
TGTGCCAGTAGTAGGACACGGACTGCGGGATTCACAGATACGCAGTATTTT
>TRBD2|TRBJ2-3|few|TRBV5-6
CASRLGGSGGSTDTQYF
TGTGCCAGCCGCTTGGGCGGCAGCGGGGGTAGCACAGATACGCAGTATTTT
>.|TRBJ1-1|.|TRBV30
CAWTHRGARDTEAFF
TGTGCCTGGACTCACCGGGGGGCGAGGGACACTGAAGCTTTCTTT
>TRBD2|TRBJ2-3|.|TRBV19
CASRRTSGTISTDTQYF
TGTGCCAGTAGGAGGACTAGCGGGACGATTAGCACAGATACGCAGTATTTT
>TRBD1|TRBJ2-1|few|TRBV28
CASSPGWTGPLFF
TGTGCCAGCAGTCCCGGATGGACAGGCCCGTTGTTCTTC
>.|TRBJ2-3|few|TRBV4-1
CASSQRLVSSTDTQYF
TGCGCCAGCAGCCAACGACTAGTTTCTAGCACAGATACGCAGTATTTT
>.|TRBJ2-6|.|TRBV4-2
CASSQDLTVPPGANVLTF
TGTGCCAGCAGCCAAGACTTAACGGTGCCCCCTGGGGCCAACGTCCTGACTTTC
>TRBD1|TRBJ2-7|.|TRBV5-6
CASSLVGQGVYEQYF
TGTGCCAGCAGCTTGGTGGGACAGGGGGTTTACGAGCAGTACTTC
>.|TRBJ1-1|.|TRBV27
CASSLLGASNTEAFF
TGTGCCAGCAGTTTATTAGGGGCTTCGAACACTGAAGCTTTCTTT
>TRBD1|TRBJ2-2|.|TRBV19
CASRRDRAHGGELFF
TGTGCCAGTAGGAGGGACAGGGCCCACGGCGGGGAGCTGTTTTTT
>.|TRBJ2-7|.|TRBV11-2
CASSLTGPLNEQYF
TGTGCCAGCAGCTTAACAGGGCCTCTGAACGAGCAGTACTTC
>.|TRBJ2-5|.|TRBV5-1
CASSVGHRGETQYF
TGCGCCAGCAGCGTGGGACACCGTGGAGAGACCCAGTACTTC
>TRBD2|TRBJ2-7|.|TRBV29-1
CSGGAGGSSYEQYF
TGCAGCGGGGGGGCGGGGGGGAGCTCCTACGAGCAGTACTTC
>.|TRBJ2-1|once|TRBV6-1
CASSEAIGTYHNEQFF
TGTGCCAGCAGTGAAGCGATTGGGACATACCACAATGAGCAGTTCTTC
>TRBD1|TRBJ2-7|.|TRBV2
CASSDPTGPYEQYF
TGTGCCAGCAGTGACCCGACAGGGCCCTACGAGCAGTACTTC
>TRBD1|TRBJ1-5|.|TRBV25-1
CASSATGGNQPQHF
TGTGCCAGCAGTGCGACAGGGGGCAATCAGCCCCAGCATTTT
>TRBD1|TRBJ1-4|.|TRBV27
CASSPRTGFEEKLFF
TGTGCCAGCAGTCCACGGACAGGGTTTGAGGAAAAACTGTTTTTT
>TRBD2|TRBJ2-7|.|TRBV6-1
CASKPLTSGSHEQYF
TGTGCCAGCAAACCCCTGACTAGCGGGAGCCACGAGCAGTACTTC
>.|TRBJ1-1|.|TRBV19
CASRPGRSNTEAFF
TGTGCCAGTAGGCCCGGGAGGTCGAACACTGAAGCTTTCTTT
>TRBD1|TRBJ1-1|.|TRBV28
CASSPRQGLGYTEAFF
TGTGCCAGCAGTCCCCGACAGGGGTTGGGGTACACTGAAGCTTTCTTT
>TRBD2|TRBJ2-7|few|TRBV5-1
CASSPYSGGLSYEQYF
TGCGCCAGCAGCCCCTATAGCGGGGGGCTTTCCTACGAGCAGTACTTC
>.|TRBJ1-5|.|TRBV18
CASSPEGWQPQHF
TGTGCCAGCTCACCGGAGGGGTGGCAGCCCCAGCATTTT
>TRBD2|TRBJ2-7|.|TRBV4-1
CASSPLSGAGEQYF
TGCGCCAGCAGCCCGCTCAGTGGAGCGGGAGAGCAGTACTTC
>TRBD2|TRBJ2-3|.|TRBV5-1
CASSRTSGIADTQYF
TGCGCCAGCAGCCGGACTAGCGGGATAGCAGATACGCAGTATTTT
>TRBD2|TRBJ2-7|once|TRBV11-2
CASSLAGDYEQYF
TGTGCCAGCAGCCTAGCGGGGGACTACGAGCAGTACTTC
>.|TRBJ1-2|.|TRBV6-6
CASSDSLLIPYGYTF
TGTGCCAGCAGTGACAGCCTACTTATTCCCTATGGCTACACCTTC
>TRBD1|TRBJ1-2|.|TRBV5-4
CASSRPTGENYGYTF
TGTGCCAGCAGCCGACCGACAGGGGAAAACTATGGCTACACCTTC
>.|TRBJ2-3|few|TRBV29-1
CSVEEGESAQYF
TGCAGCGTTGAGGAGGGCGAGAGTGCGCAGTATTTT
>.|TRBJ2-3|.|TRBV6-1
CASSVLTGEVTDTQYF
TGTGCCAGCAGTGTCCTGACAGGAGAGGTAACAGATACGCAGTATTTT
>.|TRBJ2-2|once|TRBV10-1
CASSDFSPGELFF
TGCGCCAGCAGTGATTTCAGTCCCGGGGAGCTGTTTTTT
>.|TRBJ1-1|few|TRBV28
CASSDLTGAFF
TGTGCCAGCAGTGATCTCACTGGAGCTTTCTTT
>.|TRBJ1-5|.|TRBV30
CAWSATGNQPQHF
TGTGCCTGGAGTGCCACGGGCAATCAGCCCCAGCATTTT
>TRBD1|TRBJ2-7|.|TRBV10-2
CASSRQGPEQYF
TGCGCCAGCAGTCGACAGGGTCCCGAGCAGTACTTC
>.|TRBJ2-2|.|TRBV9
CASSGEVAGELFF
TGTGCCAGCAGCGGAGAGGTGGCGGGGGAGCTGTTTTTT
>.|TRBJ2-7|.|TRBV4-1
CASSLDATSYEQYF
TGCGCCAGCAGCCTTGACGCGACATCCTACGAGCAGTACTTC
>.|TRBJ2-7|.|TRBV5-1
CASSPQGLYEQYF
TGCGCCAGCAGCCCACAGGGCCTCTACGAGCAGTACTTC
>.|TRBJ2-1|.|TRBV7-9
CASSFPLGGKSYNEQFF
TGTGCCAGCAGCTTCCCCCTGGGGGGTAAATCCTACAATGAGCAGTTCTTC
>.|TRBJ1-2|.|TRBV7-9
CAILQELNYGYTF
TGTGCCATCCTCCAGGAACTTAACTATGGCTACACCTTC
>TRBD1|TRBJ2-5|.|TRBV15
CATSSRQGGWETQYF
TGTGCCACCAGCAGCCGACAGGGTGGGTGGGAGACCCAGTACTTC
>TRBD1|TRBJ2-3|.|TRBV10-3
CAVTPGQGESDTQYF
TGTGCGGTGACACCGGGACAGGGGGAGTCAGATACGCAGTATTTT
>TRBD1|TRBJ2-3|.|TRBV9
CASSTRQGEDTDTQYF
TGTGCCAGCAGCACTCGACAGGGGGAGGACACAGATACGCAGTATTTT
>.|TRBJ2-7|.|TRBV25-1
CASSEFNEQYF
TGTGCCAGCAGTGAATTCAACGAGCAGTACTTC
>TRBD2|TRBJ2-1|.|TRBV6-5
CASSSTGGPYNEQFF
TGTGCCAGCAGTTCTACGGGAGGGCCGTACAATGAGCAGTTCTTC
>.|TRBJ1-1|.|TRBV7-9
CASSLVRGSTFGTEAFF
TGTGCCAGCAGCTTAGTTAGGGGGTCAACCTTCGGGACTGAAGCTTTCTTT
>TRBD1|TRBJ2-7|few|TRBV28
CASTTGGTDYEQYF
TGTGCCAGCACTACAGGGGGAACGGACTACGAGCAGTACTTC
>TRBD1|TRBJ2-6|.|TRBV5-1
CASIDLPGQGFSGANVLTF
TGCGCCAGCATAGATCTGCCGGGACAGGGGTTTTCTGGGGCCAACGTCCTGACTTTC
>.|TRBJ1-1|.|TRBV5-4
CASSLEAGWGTEAFF
TGTGCCAGCAGCTTAGAGGCAGGGTGGGGCACTGAAGCTTTCTTT
>.|TRBJ1-1|.|TRBV28
CAGSGLMNTEAFF
TGTGCCGGCTCAGGTTTAATGAACACTGAAGCTTTCTTT
>TRBD1|TRBJ1-3|.|TRBV5-1
CASSKDRGLGNTIYF
TGCGCCAGCAGCAAGGACAGGGGGCTTGGAAACACCATATATTTT